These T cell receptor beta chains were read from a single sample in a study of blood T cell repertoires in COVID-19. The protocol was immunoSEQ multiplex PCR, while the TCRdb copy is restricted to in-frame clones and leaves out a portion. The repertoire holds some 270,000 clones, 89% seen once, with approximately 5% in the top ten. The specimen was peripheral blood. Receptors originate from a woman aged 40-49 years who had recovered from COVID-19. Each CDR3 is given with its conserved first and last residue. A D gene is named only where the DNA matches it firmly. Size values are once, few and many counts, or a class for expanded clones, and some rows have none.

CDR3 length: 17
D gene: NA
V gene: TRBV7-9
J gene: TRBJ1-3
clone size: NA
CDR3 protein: CASTTPRGESSGNTIYF
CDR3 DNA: TGTGCCAGCACCACTCCGCGGGGGGAGAGCTCTGGAAACACCATATATTTT

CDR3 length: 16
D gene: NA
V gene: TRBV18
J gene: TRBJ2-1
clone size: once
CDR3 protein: CASSTPLGGDYNEQFF
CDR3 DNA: TGTGCCAGCTCAACTCCTCTGGGCGGGGACTACAATGAGCAGTTCTTC

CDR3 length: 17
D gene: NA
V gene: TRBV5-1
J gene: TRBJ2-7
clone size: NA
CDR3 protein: CASSLSPSLFSSYEQYF
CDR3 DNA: TGCGCCAGCAGCTTGTCACCCAGTTTATTTTCCTCCTACGAGCAGTACTTC

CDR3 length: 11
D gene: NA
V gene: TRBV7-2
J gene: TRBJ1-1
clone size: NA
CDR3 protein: CASRAGTEAFF
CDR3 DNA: TGTGCCAGCAGGGCAGGGACTGAAGCTTTCTTT

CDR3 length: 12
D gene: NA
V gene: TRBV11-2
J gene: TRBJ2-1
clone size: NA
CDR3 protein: CASSELLDRQFF
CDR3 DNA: TGTGCCAGCAGCGAGCTGTTAGACAGGCAGTTCTTC

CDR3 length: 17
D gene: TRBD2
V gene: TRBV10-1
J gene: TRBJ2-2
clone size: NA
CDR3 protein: CASSGGLAGGRTGELFF
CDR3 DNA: TGCGCCAGCAGTGGGGGACTAGCGGGAGGAAGAACCGGGGAGCTGTTTTTT

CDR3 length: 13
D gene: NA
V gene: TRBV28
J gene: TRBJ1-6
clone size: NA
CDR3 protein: CASGQGLSSPLHF
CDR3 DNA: TGTGCCAGTGGGCAGGGGTTGAGTTCACCCCTCCACTTT

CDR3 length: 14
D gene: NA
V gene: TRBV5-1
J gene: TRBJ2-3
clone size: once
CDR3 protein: CASSLEGLADTQYF
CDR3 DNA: TGCGCCAGCAGCTTGGAGGGACTTGCAGATACGCAGTATTTT

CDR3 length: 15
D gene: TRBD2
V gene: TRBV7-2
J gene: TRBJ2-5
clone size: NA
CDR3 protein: CASSWQSGGQETQYF
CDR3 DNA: TGTGCCAGCAGCTGGCAGAGCGGGGGCCAAGAGACCCAGTACTTC

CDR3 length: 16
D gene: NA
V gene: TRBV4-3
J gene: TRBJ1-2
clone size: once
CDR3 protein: CASSQDTSADSWGYTF
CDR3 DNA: TGCGCCAGCAGCCAAGATACTTCTGCGGACAGTTGGGGCTACACCTTC

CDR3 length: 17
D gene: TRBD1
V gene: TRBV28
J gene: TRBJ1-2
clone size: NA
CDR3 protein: CASRKDVPGQRYYGYTF
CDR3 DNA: TGTGCCAGCAGAAAAGATGTCCCGGGACAGCGATACTATGGCTACACCTTC

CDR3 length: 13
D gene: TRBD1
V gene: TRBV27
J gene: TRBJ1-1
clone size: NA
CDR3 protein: CASSLGQGVQAFF
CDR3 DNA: TGTGCCAGCAGTTTAGGACAGGGTGTTCAAGCTTTCTTT

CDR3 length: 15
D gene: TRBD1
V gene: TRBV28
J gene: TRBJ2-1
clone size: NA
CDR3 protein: CASTSHGQVGSEQFF
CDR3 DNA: TGTGCCAGCACTTCCCACGGACAGGTGGGAAGTGAGCAGTTCTTC

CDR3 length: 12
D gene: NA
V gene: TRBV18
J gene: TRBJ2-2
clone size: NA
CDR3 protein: CASSSSTGELFF
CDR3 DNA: TGTGCCAGCTCATCCTCCACCGGGGAGCTGTTTTTT

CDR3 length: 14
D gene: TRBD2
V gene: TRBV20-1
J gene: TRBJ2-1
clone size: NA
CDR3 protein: CSASGASGSYEQFF
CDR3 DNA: TGCAGTGCTAGTGGAGCTAGCGGGAGTTATGAGCAGTTCTTC

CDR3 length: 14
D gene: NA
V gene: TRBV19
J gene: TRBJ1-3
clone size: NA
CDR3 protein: CASSGGASGNTIYF
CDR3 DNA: TGTGCCAGTAGTGGCGGGGCCTCTGGAAACACCATATATTTT

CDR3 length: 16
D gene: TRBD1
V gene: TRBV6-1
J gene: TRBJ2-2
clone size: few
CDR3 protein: CASSDGGTGSTGELFF
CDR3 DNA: TGTGCCAGCAGTGATGGGGGGACAGGCAGCACCGGGGAGCTGTTTTTT

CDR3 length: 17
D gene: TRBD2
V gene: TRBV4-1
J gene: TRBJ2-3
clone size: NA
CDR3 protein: CASSQAGAGGPSDTQYF
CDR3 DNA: TGCGCCAGCAGCCAAGCTGGAGCGGGAGGGCCATCGGATACGCAGTATTTT

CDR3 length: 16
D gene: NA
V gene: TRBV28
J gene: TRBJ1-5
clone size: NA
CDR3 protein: CASSTTAQGSHQPQHF
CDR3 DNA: TGTGCCAGCAGTACAACCGCACAGGGAAGCCATCAGCCCCAGCATTTT

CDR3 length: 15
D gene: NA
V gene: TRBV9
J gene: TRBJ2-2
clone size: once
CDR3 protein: CASSVDVGSAGELFF
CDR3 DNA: TGTGCCAGCAGCGTAGATGTCGGGAGCGCCGGGGAGCTGTTTTTT

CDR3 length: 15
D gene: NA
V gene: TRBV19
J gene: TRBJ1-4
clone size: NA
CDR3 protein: CASSIGEGVEEKLFF
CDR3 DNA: TGTGCCAGTAGTATAGGGGAGGGGGTTGAGGAAAAACTGTTTTTT

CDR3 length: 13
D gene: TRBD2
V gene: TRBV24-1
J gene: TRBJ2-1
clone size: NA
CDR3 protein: CATSGRTYNEQFF
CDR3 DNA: TGTGCCACTAGCGGGAGGACATACAATGAGCAGTTCTTC

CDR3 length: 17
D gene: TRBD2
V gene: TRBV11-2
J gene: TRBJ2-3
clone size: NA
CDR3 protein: CASRRSGGAFLTDTQYF
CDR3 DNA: TGTGCCAGCAGACGGAGCGGGGGGGCGTTTCTTACAGATACGCAGTATTTT

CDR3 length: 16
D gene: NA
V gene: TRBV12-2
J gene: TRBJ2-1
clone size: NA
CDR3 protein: CASRPGRGTSYNEQFF
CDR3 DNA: TGTGCAAGTCGCCCCGGTAGGGGCACCTCCTACAATGAGCAGTTCTTC

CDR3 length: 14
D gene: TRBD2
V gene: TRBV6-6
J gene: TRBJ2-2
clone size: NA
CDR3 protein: CATSGGASTGELFF
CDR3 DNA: TGTGCCACGTCGGGGGGGGCCAGCACCGGGGAGCTGTTTTTT

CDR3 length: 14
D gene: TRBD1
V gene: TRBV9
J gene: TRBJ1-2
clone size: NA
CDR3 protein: CASSDNRGNYGYTF
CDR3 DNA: TGTGCCAGCAGCGACAACAGGGGTAACTATGGCTACACCTTC

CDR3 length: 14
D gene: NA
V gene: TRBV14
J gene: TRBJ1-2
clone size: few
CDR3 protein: CASSQASGLGGYTF
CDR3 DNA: TGTGCCAGCAGCCAAGCCTCAGGGTTAGGTGGCTACACCTTC

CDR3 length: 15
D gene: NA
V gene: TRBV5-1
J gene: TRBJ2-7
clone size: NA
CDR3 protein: CASSPLGGPPYEQYF
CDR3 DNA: TGCGCCAGCAGCCCCCTCGGGGGACCCCCCTACGAGCAGTACTTC

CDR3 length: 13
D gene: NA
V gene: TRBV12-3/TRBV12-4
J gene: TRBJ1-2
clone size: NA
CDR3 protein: CASSWGGGSGYTF
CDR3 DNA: TGTGCCAGCAGTTGGGGGGGCGGTTCTGGCTACACCTTC

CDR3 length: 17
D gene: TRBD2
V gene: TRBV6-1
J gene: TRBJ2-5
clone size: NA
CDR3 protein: CASSEFWTSGGQETQYF
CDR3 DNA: TGTGCCAGCAGTGAATTTTGGACTAGCGGGGGGCAAGAGACCCAGTACTTC

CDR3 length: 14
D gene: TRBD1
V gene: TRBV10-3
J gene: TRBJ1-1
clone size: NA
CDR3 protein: CAISRDRGNTEAFF
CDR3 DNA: TGTGCCATCAGCCGGGACAGGGGGAACACTGAAGCTTTCTTT

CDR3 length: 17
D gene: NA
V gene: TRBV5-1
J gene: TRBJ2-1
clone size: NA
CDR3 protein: CASSLMFQDISYNEQFF
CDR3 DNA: TGCGCCAGCAGCTTGATGTTTCAGGACATCTCCTACAATGAGCAGTTCTTC

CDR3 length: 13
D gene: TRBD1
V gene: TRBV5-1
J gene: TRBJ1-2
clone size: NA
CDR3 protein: CASSMGQGGGYTF
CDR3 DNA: TGCGCCAGCAGCATGGGACAGGGGGGTGGCTACACCTTC

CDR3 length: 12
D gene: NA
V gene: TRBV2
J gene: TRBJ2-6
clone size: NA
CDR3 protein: CGGRPGANVLTF
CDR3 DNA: TGTGGTGGGCGCCCTGGGGCCAACGTCCTGACTTTC

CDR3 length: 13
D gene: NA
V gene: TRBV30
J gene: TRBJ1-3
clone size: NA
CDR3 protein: CAWSPGSGNTIYF
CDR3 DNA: TGTGCCTGGAGCCCGGGCTCTGGAAACACCATATATTTT

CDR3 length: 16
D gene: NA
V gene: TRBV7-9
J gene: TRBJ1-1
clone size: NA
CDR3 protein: CASSSMGAPGSTEAFF
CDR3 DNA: TGTGCCAGCAGCTCCATGGGGGCCCCCGGTAGCACTGAAGCTTTCTTT

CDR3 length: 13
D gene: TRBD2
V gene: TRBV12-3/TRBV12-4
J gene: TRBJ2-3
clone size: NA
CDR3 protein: CATLAEFTDTQYF
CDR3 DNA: TGTGCCACACTAGCGGAGTTCACAGATACGCAGTATTTT

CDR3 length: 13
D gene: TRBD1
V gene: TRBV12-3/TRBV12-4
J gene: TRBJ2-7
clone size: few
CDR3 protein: CASSAGTGREQYF
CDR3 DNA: TGTGCCAGCAGTGCCGGGACAGGGCGGGAGCAGTACTTC

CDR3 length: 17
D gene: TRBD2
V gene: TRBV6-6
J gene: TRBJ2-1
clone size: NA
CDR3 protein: CASTRNRLAGVKNEQFF
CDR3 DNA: TGTGCCAGCACTCGAAATCGGCTAGCGGGAGTTAAGAATGAGCAGTTCTTC

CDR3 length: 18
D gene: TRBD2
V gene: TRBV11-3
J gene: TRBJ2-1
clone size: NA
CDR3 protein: CASSLGGDSSGSNNEQFF
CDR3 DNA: TGTGCCAGCAGCTTAGGAGGGGACTCCAGCGGGAGTAACAATGAGCAGTTCTTC

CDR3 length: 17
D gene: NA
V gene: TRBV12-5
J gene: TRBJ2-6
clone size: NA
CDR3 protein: CASALIVSRSGANVLTF
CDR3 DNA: TGTGCTAGTGCCCTTATTGTGAGCAGGTCTGGGGCCAACGTCCTGACTTTC

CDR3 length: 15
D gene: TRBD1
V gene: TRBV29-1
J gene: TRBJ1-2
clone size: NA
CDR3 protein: CSVPGAGTGAQGYTF
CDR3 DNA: TGCAGCGTGCCGGGGGCCGGGACAGGGGCCCAGGGCTACACCTTC

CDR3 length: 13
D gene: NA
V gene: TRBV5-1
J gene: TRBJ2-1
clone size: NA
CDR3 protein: CASSLGQDWEQFF
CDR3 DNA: TGCGCCAGCAGCTTGGGACAGGATTGGGAGCAGTTCTTC

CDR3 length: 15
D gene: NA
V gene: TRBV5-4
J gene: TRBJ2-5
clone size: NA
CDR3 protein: CASSRRSGDKETQYF
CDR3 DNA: TGTGCCAGCAGCCGGCGGTCAGGGGATAAAGAGACCCAGTACTTC

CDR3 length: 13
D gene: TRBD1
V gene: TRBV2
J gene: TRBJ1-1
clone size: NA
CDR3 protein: CARNRGMNTEAFF
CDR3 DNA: TGTGCCAGGAACAGGGGGATGAACACTGAAGCTTTCTTT

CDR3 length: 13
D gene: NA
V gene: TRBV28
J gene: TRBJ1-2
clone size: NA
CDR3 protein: CASSSGGLYGYTF
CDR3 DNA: TGTGCCAGCAGTTCAGGAGGACTCTATGGCTACACCTTC

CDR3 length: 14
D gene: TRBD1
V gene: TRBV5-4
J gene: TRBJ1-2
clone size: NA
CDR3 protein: CASSLSTGGYGYTF
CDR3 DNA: TGTGCCAGCAGCTTGTCGACAGGGGGCTATGGCTACACCTTC

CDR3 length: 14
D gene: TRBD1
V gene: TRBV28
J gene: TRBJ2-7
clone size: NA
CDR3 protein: CASSSPDRAHEQYF
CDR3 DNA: TGTGCCAGCAGTTCACCCGACAGGGCGCACGAGCAGTACTTC

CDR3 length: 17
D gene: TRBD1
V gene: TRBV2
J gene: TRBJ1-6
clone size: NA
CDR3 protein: CASSWTGPSSYNSPLHF
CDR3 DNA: TGTGCCAGCAGTTGGACAGGGCCGAGCTCCTATAATTCACCCCTCCACTTT

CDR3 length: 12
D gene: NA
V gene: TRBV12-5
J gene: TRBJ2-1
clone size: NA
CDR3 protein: CASGRISGEQFF
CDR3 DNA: TGTGCTAGTGGTCGCATTTCGGGTGAGCAGTTCTTC

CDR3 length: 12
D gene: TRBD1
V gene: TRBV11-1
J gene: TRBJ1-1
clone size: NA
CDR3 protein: CASSRQGTEAFF
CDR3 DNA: TGTGCCAGCAGCCGACAGGGCACCGAAGCTTTCTTT

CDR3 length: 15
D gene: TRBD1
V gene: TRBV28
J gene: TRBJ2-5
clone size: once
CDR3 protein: CASARRDRGRETQYF
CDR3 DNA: TGTGCCAGCGCCCGACGGGACAGGGGGCGAGAGACCCAGTACTTC